This TCR beta chain emerged from a study of beta chain features in type 1 diabetes. The CDR3 is 14 amino acids. V lost 3 bases and J lost 8; bases outside the gene matches: 5. Germline assignment: CDR1 KGHSH and CDR2 LQKENI. The study reverse transcribed the entire isolated RNA, so it sequenced expressed TCRB transcripts. The table came from immunoSEQ multiplex PCR; TCRdb's copy has only in-frame clones and leaves some out. The data hold under 250,000 clones, with over 12% observed a single time. Study results and limitations: It was among patients, rather than healthy donors, that naive, central memory and Treg TCRB repertoires appeared more similar. Junctions at VDJ sites from type 1 diabetes patients had fewer insertions and more deletions.

On this clone itself: Its antigen remains unknown.

The chain recombines TRBV18 with TRBJ1-2, with 11 bases fitting TRBD1. The sample taken for sequencing was naive CD4+ T cells from blood. The clonotype comes from a woman aged 40 to 55 in good health. The DNA for the CDR3 is TGTGCCAGCTCACCTACCGGGACAGGGGGAGGCTACACCTTC. The encoded protein is CASSPTGTGGGYTF. The whole variable domain, filled in from reference TRBV18 and TRBJ1-2, reads NAGVMQNPRHLVRRRGQEARLRCSPMKGHSHVYWYRQLPEEGLKFMVYLQKENIIDESGMPKERFSAEFPKEGPSILRIQQVVRGDSAAYFCASSPTGTGGGYTFGSGTRLTVV.